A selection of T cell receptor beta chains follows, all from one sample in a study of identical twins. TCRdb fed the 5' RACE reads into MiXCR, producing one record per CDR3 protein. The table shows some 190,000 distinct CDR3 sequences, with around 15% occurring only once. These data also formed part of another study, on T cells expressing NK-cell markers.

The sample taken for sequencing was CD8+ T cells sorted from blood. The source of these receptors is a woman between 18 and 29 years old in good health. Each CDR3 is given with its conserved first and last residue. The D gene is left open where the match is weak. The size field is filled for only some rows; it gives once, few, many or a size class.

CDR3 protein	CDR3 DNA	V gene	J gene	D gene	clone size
CASSPPDINNEQFF	TGTGCCAGCAGCCCGCCCGACATAAACAATGAGCAGTTCTTC	TRBV7-9	TRBJ2-1	NA	few
CASSSGGQGSITF	TGTGCCAGCAGCTCGGGGGGACAGGGGTCCATCACCTTC	TRBV7-6	TRBJ1-2	TRBD1	few
CASSQDNRGGSGELFF	TGCGCCAGCAGCCAAGATAACCGGGGAGGGTCCGGGGAGCTGTTTTTT	TRBV4-3	TRBJ2-2	TRBD2	few
CASSYTSRQETQYF	TGTGCCAGCAGTTACACTTCTAGGCAAGAGACCCAGTACTTC	TRBV6-5	TRBJ2-5	NA	NA
CASSHRGNTEAFF	TGTGCCAGCAGCCACAGGGGTAACACTGAAGCTTTCTTT	TRBV14	TRBJ1-1	NA	few
CASSQPWRQITGELFF	TGTGCCAGCAGTCAACCTTGGAGACAGATCACCGGGGAGCTGTTTTTT	TRBV12-3/TRBV12-4	TRBJ2-2	NA	NA
CSARDRRGTEAFF	TGCAGTGCTAGAGATCGCAGGGGAACTGAAGCTTTCTTT	TRBV20-1	TRBJ1-1	NA	NA
CASSQLEVAEYNEQFF	TGTGCCAGCAGCCAACTTGAGGTAGCGGAGTACAATGAGCAGTTCTTC	TRBV3-1	TRBJ2-1	NA	few
CSARGVDPSEETQYF	TGCAGTGCTAGAGGGGTGGACCCGTCGGAAGAGACCCAGTACTTC	TRBV20-1	TRBJ2-5	NA	NA
CSASLNRGRTYNEQFF	TGCAGTGCTAGTTTGAACCGGGGGAGGACCTACAATGAGCAGTTCTTC	TRBV20-1	TRBJ2-1	NA	NA
CASSFGGGTIYEQYF	TGTGCCAGCAGCTTCGGCGGCGGGACCATCTACGAGCAGTACTTC	TRBV5-6	TRBJ2-7	NA	NA
CASSYATGGGEQYF	TGTGCCAGCAGTTACGCGACAGGGGGTGGCGAGCAGTACTTC	TRBV6-5	TRBJ2-7	TRBD1	many
CSVAGPQGAFEQYF	TGCAGCGTTGCGGGTCCGCAGGGGGCATTCGAGCAGTACTTC	TRBV29-1	TRBJ2-7	TRBD1	NA
CASSQDGSEAFF	TGCGCCAGCAGCCAAGACGGGAGTGAAGCTTTCTTT	TRBV4-1	TRBJ1-1	NA	NA
CASRKDGSSYNEQFF	TGTGCCAGCAGAAAAGACGGAAGCTCCTACAATGAGCAGTTCTTC	TRBV7-9	TRBJ2-1	NA	few
CASKAGGFGELFF	TGTGCCAGCAAGGCAGGGGGCTTCGGGGAGCTGTTTTTT	TRBV27	TRBJ2-2	TRBD1	medium-sized
CASSPQLGGSFTDTQYF	TGTGCCAGCAGCCCACAACTGGGGGGAAGCTTTACAGATACGCAGTATTTT	TRBV11-2	TRBJ2-3	NA	few
CASSPRTPRVDTQYF	TGTGCCAGCAGTCCTCGGACTCCCCGAGTAGATACGCAGTATTTT	TRBV3-1	TRBJ2-3	NA	NA
CASSLGQRNTIYF	TGTGCCAGCAGCCTTGGACAGAGAAACACCATATATTTT	TRBV7-9	TRBJ1-3	NA	few
CASSYYRAADTQYF	TGTGCCAGCAGTTACTACAGGGCGGCAGATACGCAGTATTTT	TRBV6-5	TRBJ2-3	NA	few
CATLAGLRENEQFF	TGTGCCACCCTAGCGGGGCTCCGGGAGAATGAGCAGTTCTTC	TRBV12-3/TRBV12-4	TRBJ2-1	TRBD2	NA
CASSLLAGGPYEQFF	TGTGCCAGCAGCCTTCTAGCGGGAGGGCCCTATGAGCAGTTCTTC	TRBV5-5	TRBJ2-1	TRBD2	few
CATSTGKTRNGQFF	TGTGCCACCAGTACCGGCAAAACCCGCAATGGGCAGTTCTTC	TRBV24-1	TRBJ2-1	NA	NA
CASSKSGTLNEQFF	TGTGCCAGCAGCAAGTCCGGGACGTTAAATGAGCAGTTCTTC	TRBV11-2	TRBJ2-1	NA	few
CASSLGYSNQPQHF	TGCGCCAGCAGCTTGGGGTATAGCAATCAGCCCCAGCATTTT	TRBV5-1	TRBJ1-5	NA	few
CASSPVTGGYGYTF	TGTGCCAGCAGTCCTGTGACCGGGGGCTATGGCTACACCTTC	TRBV27	TRBJ1-2	NA	few
CASSLEVGELFF	TGCGCCAGCAGCTTGGAAGTCGGGGAGCTGTTTTTT	TRBV5-1	TRBJ2-2	NA	many
CASLRLAGYNEQFF	TGTGCCAGCCTCAGACTAGCGGGCTACAATGAGCAGTTCTTC	TRBV27	TRBJ2-1	TRBD2	NA
CATSRGESDGGNEQFF	TGTGCCACCAGCAGAGGGGAATCGGACGGAGGGAATGAGCAGTTCTTC	TRBV15	TRBJ2-1	NA	many
CASSRASGSEAFF	TGTGCCAGCAGCAGGGCGTCGGGCTCTGAAGCTTTCTTT	TRBV7-6	TRBJ1-1	NA	NA
CASSSGFTYEQYF	TGTGCCAGCAGCTCGGGGTTCACTTACGAGCAGTACTTC	TRBV7-9	TRBJ2-7	NA	few
CASSSPIDSYEQYF	TGTGCCAGCAGCTCCCCCATTGACTCCTACGAGCAGTACTTC	TRBV11-2	TRBJ2-7	NA	many
CASRPEGSGYEQFF	TGTGCCAGCCGCCCGGAAGGGAGTGGGTATGAGCAGTTCTTC	TRBV6-2/TRBV6-3	TRBJ2-1	NA	few
CASSAEVDGVEQYF	TGTGCCAGCAGCGCCGAAGTGGACGGTGTGGAGCAGTACTTC	TRBV9	TRBJ2-7	NA	NA
CASSTRTSGRDEQFF	TGCGCCAGCAGTACCCGGACTAGCGGGAGGGACGAGCAGTTCTTC	TRBV4-3	TRBJ2-1	TRBD2	few
CASSYSNGGSYEQYF	TGTGCCAGCAGTTACTCGAATGGCGGCTCCTACGAGCAGTACTTC	TRBV6-2/TRBV6-3	TRBJ2-7	NA	NA
CASSRSGSSYNEQFF	TGTGCCAGCAGCCGAAGCGGGAGCTCCTACAATGAGCAGTTCTTC	TRBV6-1	TRBJ2-1	TRBD2	few
CASTPGLASYEQYF	TGTGCCAGTACTCCCGGGCTAGCCAGCTACGAGCAGTACTTC	TRBV19	TRBJ2-7	NA	NA
CASTGGRETQYF	TGTGCCTCCACGGGGGGCAGGGAGACCCAGTACTTC	TRBV7-9	TRBJ2-5	NA	NA